This T cell receptor (beta chain) stems from a study of cytomegalovirus exposure and HLA in healthy donors. Notes on the study in general: Later analysis demonstrated an association between a missense DCLRE1C variant and TCR beta V- and J-gene trimming.

With respect to this clone: Its cognate antigen is unknown.

The PCR made use of 60 Vbeta and 13 Jbeta primers. Profiled with immunoSEQ multiplex PCR; TCRdb holds only in-frame clones, not every one. The sample shows 90,000 to 120,000 clones, about 72% of them seen only once. The CDR3 is 17 amino acids. The J segment lost 3 bases and the V segment lost 4 bases, leaving 14 bases of the junction unmatched. CDR1 and CDR2 (germline): SGHNT, YYREEE (reference sequence). The specimen sequenced was PBMCs. The V call is TRBV5-4, the J call TRBJ2-3, with 7 bases that match TRBD2. This TCR came from a man aged 18 to 30 in good health and CMV-seronegative. CDR3 sequence (DNA): TGTGCCAGCAGCCTACCCGGGGTAGCGGGCGTGACAGATACGCAGTATTTT. Protein sequence: CASSLPGVAGVTDTQYF.